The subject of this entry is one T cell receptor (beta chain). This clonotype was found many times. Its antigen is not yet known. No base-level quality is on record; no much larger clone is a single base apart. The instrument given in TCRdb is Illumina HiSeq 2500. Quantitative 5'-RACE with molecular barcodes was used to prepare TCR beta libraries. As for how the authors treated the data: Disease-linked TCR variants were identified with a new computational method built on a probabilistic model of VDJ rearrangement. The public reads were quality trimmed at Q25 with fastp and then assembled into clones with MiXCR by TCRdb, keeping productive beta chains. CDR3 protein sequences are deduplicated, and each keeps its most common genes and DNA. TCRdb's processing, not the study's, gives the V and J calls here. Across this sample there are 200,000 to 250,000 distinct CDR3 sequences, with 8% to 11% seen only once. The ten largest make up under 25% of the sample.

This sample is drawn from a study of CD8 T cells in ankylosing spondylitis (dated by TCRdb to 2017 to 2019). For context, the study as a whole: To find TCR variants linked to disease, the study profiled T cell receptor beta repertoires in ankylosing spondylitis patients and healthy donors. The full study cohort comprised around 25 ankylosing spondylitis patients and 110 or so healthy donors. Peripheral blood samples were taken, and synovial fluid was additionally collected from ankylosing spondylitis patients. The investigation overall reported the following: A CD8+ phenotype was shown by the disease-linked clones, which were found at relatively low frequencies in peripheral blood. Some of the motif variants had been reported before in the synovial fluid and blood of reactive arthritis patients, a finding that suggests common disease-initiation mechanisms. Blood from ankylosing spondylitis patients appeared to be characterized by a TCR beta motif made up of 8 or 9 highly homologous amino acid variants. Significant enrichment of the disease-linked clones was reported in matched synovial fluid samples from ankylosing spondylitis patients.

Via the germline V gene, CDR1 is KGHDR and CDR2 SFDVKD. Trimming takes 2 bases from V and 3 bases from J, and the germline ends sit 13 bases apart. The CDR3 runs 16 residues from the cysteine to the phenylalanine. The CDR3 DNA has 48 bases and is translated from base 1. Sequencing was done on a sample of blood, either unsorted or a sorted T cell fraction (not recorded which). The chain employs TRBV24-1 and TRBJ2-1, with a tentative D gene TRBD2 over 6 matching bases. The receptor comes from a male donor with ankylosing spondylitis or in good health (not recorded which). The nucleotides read TGTGCCACCAGTGATTCCCTCGGGGGAAACTACAATGAGCAGTTCTTC. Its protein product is CATSDSLGGNYNEQFF.